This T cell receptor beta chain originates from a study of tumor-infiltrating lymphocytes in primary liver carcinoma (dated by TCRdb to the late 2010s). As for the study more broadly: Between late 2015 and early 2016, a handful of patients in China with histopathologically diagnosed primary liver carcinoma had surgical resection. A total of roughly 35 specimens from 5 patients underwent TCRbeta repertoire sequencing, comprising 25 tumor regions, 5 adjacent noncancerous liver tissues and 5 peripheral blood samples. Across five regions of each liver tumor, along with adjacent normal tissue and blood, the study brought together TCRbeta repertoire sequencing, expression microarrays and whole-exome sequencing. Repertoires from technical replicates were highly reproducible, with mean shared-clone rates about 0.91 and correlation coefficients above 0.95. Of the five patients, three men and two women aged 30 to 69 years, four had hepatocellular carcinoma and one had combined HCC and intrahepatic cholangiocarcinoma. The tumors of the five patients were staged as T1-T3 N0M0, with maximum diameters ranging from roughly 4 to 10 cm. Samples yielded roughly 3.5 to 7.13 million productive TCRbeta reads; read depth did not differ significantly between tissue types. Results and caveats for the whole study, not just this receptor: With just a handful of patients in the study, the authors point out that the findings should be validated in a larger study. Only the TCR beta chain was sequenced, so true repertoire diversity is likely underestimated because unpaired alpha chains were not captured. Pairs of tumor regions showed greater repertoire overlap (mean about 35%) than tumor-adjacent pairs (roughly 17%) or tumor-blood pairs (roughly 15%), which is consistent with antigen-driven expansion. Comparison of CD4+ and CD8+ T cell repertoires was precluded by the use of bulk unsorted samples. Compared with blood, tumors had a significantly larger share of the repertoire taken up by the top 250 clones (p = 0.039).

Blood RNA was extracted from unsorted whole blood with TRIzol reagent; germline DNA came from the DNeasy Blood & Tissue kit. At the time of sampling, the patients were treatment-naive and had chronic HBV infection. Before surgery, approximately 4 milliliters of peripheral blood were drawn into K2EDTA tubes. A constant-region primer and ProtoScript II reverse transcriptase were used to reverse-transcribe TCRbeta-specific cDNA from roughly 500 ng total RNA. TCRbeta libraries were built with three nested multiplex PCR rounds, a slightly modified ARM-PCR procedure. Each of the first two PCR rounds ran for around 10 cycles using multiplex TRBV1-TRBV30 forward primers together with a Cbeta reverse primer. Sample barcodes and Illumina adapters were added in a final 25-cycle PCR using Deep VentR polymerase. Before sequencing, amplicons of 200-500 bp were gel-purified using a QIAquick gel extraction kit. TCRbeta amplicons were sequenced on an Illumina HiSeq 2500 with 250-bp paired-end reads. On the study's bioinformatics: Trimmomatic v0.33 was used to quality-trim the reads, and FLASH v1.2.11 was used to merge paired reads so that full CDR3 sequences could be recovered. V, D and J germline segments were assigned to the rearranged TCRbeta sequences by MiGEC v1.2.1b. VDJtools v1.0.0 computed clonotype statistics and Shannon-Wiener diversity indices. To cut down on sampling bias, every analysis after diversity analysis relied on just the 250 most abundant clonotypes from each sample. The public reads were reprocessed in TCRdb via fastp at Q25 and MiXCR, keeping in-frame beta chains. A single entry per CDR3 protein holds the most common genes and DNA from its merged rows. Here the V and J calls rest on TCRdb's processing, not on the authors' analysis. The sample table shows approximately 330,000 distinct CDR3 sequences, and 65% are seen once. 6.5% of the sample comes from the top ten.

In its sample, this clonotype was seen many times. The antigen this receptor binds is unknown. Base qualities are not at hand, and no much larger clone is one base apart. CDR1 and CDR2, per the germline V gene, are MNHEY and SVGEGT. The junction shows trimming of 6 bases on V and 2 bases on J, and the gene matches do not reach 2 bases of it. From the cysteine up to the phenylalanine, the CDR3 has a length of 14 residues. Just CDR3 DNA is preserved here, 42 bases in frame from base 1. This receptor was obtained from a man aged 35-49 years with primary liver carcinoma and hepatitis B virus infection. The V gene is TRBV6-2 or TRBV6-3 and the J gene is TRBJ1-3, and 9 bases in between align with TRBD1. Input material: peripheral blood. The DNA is TGTGCCAGCAGCAGGACAGGGGCTGGAAACACCATATATTTT. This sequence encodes CASSRTGAGNTIYF.